The 7 T cell receptor beta chains below all came from one sample that was sequenced in a study of blood T cells in healthy people across ages. With a J-beta primer mix and a sample-barcoded 5' primer, a second PCR ran 7 to 11 cycles. Using its own MiXCR run on the 5' RACE reads, TCRdb lists one record per CDR3 protein. The data hold over a million distinct CDR3 sequences, with 40% to 45% observed a single time. Sequenced sample: blood. The receptors stem from a woman younger than 35 in good health.

The chain employs TRBV6-5 and TRBJ2-7; D may be TRBD2 (5 bases). The CDR3 runs to 13 residues. V was clipped by 6 bases and J by 5 bases, with 14 bases between them. CDR1 is MNHEY and CDR2 is SVGAGI in the germline V gene. The CDR3 DNA is TGTGCCAGCAGCCGGGATTACCCCCACGAGCAGTACTTC. It is translated as CASSRDYPHEQYF.

In nucleotides, the CDR3 is TGTGCCATCAGTGAGTCGGGGCAGACCCACGAGCAGTACTTC. As protein: CAISESGQTHEQYF. The chain uses TRBV10-3 and TRBJ2-7; weak D call: TRBD1 (5 bases). The CDR3 consists of 14 residues. Germline CDR1 and CDR2: ENHRY and SYGVKD. V dropped 0 bases and J dropped 5 bases, with 11 bases sitting between them.

This clonotype was seen more than once but under ten times. The V gene is TRBV29-1, the J gene TRBJ1-1, with D hard to call. The CDR3 runs to 12 residues. V dropped 2 bases and J dropped 4 bases, with 8 bases sitting between them. Germline V lookup: CDR1 SQVTM, CDR2 ANQGSEA. Written as DNA, the CDR3 is TGCAGCGTTGAACTCCTTCGCACTGAAGCTTTCTTT. Translating it yields CSVELLRTEAFF.

The rearrangement joins TRBV29-1 to TRBJ1-5, with D hard to call. V was trimmed by 4 bases and J by 4 bases, leaving 11 bases between them. Germline lookup yields CDR1 SQVTM and CDR2 ANQGSEA. This CDR3 is built from 13 residues. In nucleotides, the CDR3 is TGCAGCGTTGCTTCGGAGGGAAATCAGCCCCAGCATTTT. Translated: CSVASEGNQPQHF.

In its sample, this clonotype was seen many times. The rearrangement uses TRBV9 and TRBJ2-3; 14 bases are shared with TRBD2. The CDR3 has 15 residues. CDR1 and CDR2 from the germline V gene are SGDLS and YYNGEE. With 3 bases clipped from V and 5 bases from J, the junction kept 2 bases outside the gene matches. In DNA, the CDR3 is TGTGCCAGCAGCGGGGGACTAGCGGGAGAAGATACGCAGTATTTT. Residues: CASSGGLAGEDTQYF.

With regard to this clonotype: The junction differs from germline at one of its ends, possibly a read error. The chain couples TRBV11-1 to TRBJ1-5; D ambiguous. The germline V gene has CDR1 SGHAT and CDR2 FQDESV (reference sequence). The CDR3 has 15 residues. CDR3 sequence reads: CAGSLASRRNQPQHF. The CDR3, as DNA: TGTGCCGGCAGCTTAGCTTCCAGACGCAATCAGCCCCAGCATTTT. Using reference TRBV11-1 and TRBJ1-5 for the parts outside the CDR3, the full variable domain is EAEVAQSPRYKITEKSQAVAFWCDPISGHATLYWYRQILGQGPELLVQFQDESVVDDSQLPKDRFSAERLKGVDSTLKIQPAELGDSAMYLCAGSLASRRNQPQHFGDGTRLSIL.

This clonotype appeared a few times. The gene calls are TRBV9 and TRBJ2-7, with D hard to call. The ends were cut back, 0 bases at V and 1 base at J, with 8 bases in the middle. Per the germline V gene, CDR1 is SGDLS and CDR2 is YYNGEE. This CDR3 region has 14 residues. In DNA, the CDR3 is TGTGCCAGCAGCGTAGGAGAGGCATCCTACGAGCAGTACTTC. Encoded protein: CASSVGEASYEQYF.